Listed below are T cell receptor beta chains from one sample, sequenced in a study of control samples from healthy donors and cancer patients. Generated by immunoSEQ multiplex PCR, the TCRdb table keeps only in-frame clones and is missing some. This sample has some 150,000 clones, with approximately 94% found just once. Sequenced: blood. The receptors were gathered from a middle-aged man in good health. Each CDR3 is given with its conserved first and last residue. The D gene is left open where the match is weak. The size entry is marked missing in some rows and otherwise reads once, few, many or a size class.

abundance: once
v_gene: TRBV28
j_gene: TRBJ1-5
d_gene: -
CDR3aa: CASSLSGGWLPQHF
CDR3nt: TGTGCCAGCAGTTTGTCTGGGGGCTGGCTGCCCCAGCATTTT

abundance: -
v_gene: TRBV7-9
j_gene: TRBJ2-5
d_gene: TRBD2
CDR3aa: CASSGVLAGGDQETQYF
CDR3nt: TGTGCCAGCAGCGGCGTCCTAGCGGGGGGCGACCAAGAGACCCAGTACTTC

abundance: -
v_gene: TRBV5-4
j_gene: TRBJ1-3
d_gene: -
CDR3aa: CASSSGAHSGNTIYF
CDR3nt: TGTGCCAGCAGCTCAGGGGCCCACTCTGGAAACACCATATATTTT

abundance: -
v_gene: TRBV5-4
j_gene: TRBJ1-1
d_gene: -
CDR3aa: CASSRYGGGPTEAFF
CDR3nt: TGTGCCAGCAGCCGGTATGGCGGAGGGCCCACTGAAGCTTTCTTT

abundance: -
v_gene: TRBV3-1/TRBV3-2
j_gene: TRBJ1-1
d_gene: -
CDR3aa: CASSPPGPLTEAFF
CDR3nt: TGTGCCAGCAGCCCACCAGGGCCGTTGACTGAAGCTTTCTTT

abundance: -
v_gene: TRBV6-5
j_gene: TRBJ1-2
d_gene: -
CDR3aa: CASRGSGESYGYTF
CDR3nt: TGTGCCAGCAGGGGGTCAGGGGAGAGCTATGGCTACACCTTC

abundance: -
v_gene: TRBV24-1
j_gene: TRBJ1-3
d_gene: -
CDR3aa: CATSDPRTGNTIYF
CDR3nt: TGTGCCACCAGTGACCCGCGGACTGGAAACACCATATATTTT

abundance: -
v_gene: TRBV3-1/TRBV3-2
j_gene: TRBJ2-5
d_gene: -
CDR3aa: CASSVQAGPGETQYF
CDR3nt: TGTGCCAGCAGCGTTCAGGCTGGACCCGGGGAGACCCAGTACTTC

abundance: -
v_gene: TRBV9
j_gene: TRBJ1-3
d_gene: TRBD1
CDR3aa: CASSDGDSSGNTIYF
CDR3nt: TGTGCCAGCAGCGACGGGGACAGCTCTGGAAACACCATATATTTT

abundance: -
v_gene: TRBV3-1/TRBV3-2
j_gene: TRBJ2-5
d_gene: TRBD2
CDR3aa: CASSPLRLAGETQYF
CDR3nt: TGTGCCAGCAGCCCCCTCCGACTAGCGGGGGAGACCCAGTACTTC

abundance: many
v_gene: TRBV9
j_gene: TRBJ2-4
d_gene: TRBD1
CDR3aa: CASSPQGAYIQYF
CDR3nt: TGTGCCAGCAGCCCTCAGGGGGCGTACATTCAGTACTTC

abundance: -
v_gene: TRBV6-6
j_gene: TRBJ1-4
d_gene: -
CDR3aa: CATAREEYGKLFF
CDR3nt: TGTGCCACCGCCAGGGAAGAGTATGGAAAACTGTTTTTT

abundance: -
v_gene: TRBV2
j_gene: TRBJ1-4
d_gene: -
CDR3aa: CASSRQSGNEKLFF
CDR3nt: TGTGCCAGCAGCCGACAGTCGGGGAATGAAAAACTGTTTTTT

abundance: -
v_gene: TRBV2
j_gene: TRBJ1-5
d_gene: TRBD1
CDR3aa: CASSELTGGGNQPQHF
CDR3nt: TGTGCCAGCAGTGAACTCACAGGGGGAGGCAATCAGCCCCAGCATTTT

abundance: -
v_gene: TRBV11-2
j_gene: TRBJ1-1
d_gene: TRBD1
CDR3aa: CASSFTGGAGTEAFF
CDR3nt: TGTGCCAGCAGTTTCACAGGGGGCGCGGGGACTGAAGCTTTCTTT

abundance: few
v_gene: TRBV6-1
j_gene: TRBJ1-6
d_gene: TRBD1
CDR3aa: CASSDRQGYNSPLHF
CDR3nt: TGTGCCAGCAGTGACCGACAGGGCTATAATTCACCCCTCCACTTT

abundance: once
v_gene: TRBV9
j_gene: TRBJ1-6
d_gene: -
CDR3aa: CASSVERSNSPLHF
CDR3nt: TGTGCCAGCAGCGTAGAGAGGTCCAATTCACCCCTCCACTTT

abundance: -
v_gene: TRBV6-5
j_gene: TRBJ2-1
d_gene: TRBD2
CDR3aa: CASSTDGGNEQFF
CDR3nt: TGTGCCAGCAGCACCGACGGGGGGAATGAGCAGTTCTTC

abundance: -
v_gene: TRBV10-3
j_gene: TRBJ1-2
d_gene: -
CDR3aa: CAISPEFRYGYTF
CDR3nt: TGTGCCATCAGTCCCGAATTCCGATATGGCTACACCTTC

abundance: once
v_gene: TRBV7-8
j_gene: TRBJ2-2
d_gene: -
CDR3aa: CASSPRTVNTGELFF
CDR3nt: TGTGCCAGCAGCCCCCGGACAGTTAACACCGGGGAGCTGTTTTTT

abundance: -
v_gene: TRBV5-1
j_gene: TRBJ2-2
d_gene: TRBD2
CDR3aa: CASSRGVNTGELFF
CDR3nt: TGCGCCAGCAGCCGGGGGGTTAACACCGGGGAGCTGTTTTTT

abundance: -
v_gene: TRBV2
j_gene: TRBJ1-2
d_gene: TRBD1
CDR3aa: CASSKDRGPYGYTF
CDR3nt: TGTGCCAGCAGTAAGGACAGGGGACCTTATGGCTACACCTTC

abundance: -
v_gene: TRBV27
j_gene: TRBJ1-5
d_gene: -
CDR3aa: CASSSDWGMPQHF
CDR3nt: TGTGCCAGCAGTTCGGACTGGGGGATGCCCCAGCATTTT

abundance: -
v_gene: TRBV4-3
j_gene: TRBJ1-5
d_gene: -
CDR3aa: CASSPGSNSGEPQHF
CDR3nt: TGCGCCAGCAGCCCGGGGTCGAACTCCGGGGAGCCCCAGCATTTT

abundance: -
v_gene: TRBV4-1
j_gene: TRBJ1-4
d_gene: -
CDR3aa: CASAPDTGNEKLFF
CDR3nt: TGCGCCAGCGCCCCTGACACGGGAAATGAAAAACTGTTTTTT

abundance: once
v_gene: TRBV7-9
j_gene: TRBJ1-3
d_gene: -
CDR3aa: CATSTESSGNTIYF
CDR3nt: TGTGCCACCTCGACGGAGAGCTCTGGAAACACCATATATTTT

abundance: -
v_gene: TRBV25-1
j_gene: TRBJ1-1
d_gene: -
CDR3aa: CASSGRTGNTEAFF
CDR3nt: TGTGCCAGCAGTGGACGGACGGGGAACACTGAAGCTTTCTTT

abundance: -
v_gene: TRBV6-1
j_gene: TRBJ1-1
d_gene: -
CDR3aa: CASSERGQTPGAFF
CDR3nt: TGTGCCAGCAGTGAAAGAGGGCAGACTCCGGGAGCTTTCTTT

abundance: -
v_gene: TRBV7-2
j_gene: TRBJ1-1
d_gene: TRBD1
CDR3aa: CASSSPTGKADTEAFF
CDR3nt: TGTGCCAGCAGCTCCCCGACAGGGAAGGCGGACACTGAAGCTTTCTTT

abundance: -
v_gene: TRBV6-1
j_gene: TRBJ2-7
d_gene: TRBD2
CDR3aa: CASSEAASGGYEQYF
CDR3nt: TGTGCCAGCAGTGAAGCGGCTAGCGGGGGCTACGAGCAGTACTTC

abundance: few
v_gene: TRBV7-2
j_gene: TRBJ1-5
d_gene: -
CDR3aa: CASSLVGAPQPQHF
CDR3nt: TGTGCCAGCAGCTTAGTGGGGGCTCCTCAGCCCCAGCATTTT

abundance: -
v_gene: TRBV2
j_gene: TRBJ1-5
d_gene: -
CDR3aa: CASEGAPSNQPQHF
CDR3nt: TGTGCCAGCGAAGGGGCGCCTAGCAATCAGCCCCAGCATTTT

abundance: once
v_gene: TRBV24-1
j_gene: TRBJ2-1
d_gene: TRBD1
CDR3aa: CATSDQQGTGSANNEQFF
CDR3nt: TGTGCCACCAGTGACCAACAAGGGACAGGGTCCGCAAACAATGAGCAGTTCTTC

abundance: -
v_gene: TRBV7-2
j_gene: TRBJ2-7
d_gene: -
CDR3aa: CASSLELNEQYF
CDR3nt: TGTGCCAGCAGCTTAGAGTTGAACGAGCAGTACTTC

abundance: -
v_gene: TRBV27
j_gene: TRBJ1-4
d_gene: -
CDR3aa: CASSATGNEKLFF
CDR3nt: TGTGCCAGCAGTGCGACGGGAAATGAAAAACTGTTTTTT

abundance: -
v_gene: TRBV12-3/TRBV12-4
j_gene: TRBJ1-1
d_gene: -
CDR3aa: CASSLKRYTEAFF
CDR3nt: TGTGCCAGCAGTTTAAAACGGTACACTGAAGCTTTCTTT

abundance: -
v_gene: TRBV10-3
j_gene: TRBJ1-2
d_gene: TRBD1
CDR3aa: CAISEQGESAGYTF
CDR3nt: TGTGCCATCAGTGAGCAGGGGGAGTCGGCTGGCTACACCTTC

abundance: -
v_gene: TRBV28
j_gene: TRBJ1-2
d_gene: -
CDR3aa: CASTNSLGRYGYTF
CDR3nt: TGTGCCAGCACAAACTCGTTGGGGCGCTATGGCTACACCTTC

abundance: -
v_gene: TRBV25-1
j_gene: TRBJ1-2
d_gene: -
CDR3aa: CASSDSIGTNYGYTF
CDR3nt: TGTGCCAGCAGTGACTCCATTGGGACTAACTATGGCTACACCTTC

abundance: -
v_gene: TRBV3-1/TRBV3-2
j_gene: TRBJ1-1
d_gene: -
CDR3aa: CASSQGAPVGAFF
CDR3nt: TGTGCCAGCAGCCAAGGGGCCCCGGTGGGGGCTTTCTTT

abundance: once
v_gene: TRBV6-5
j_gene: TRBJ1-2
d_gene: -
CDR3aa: CASSGWGYGYTF
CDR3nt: TGTGCCAGCAGCGGGTGGGGCTATGGCTACACCTTC

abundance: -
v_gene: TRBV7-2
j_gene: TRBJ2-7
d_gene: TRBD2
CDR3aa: CASSREGNEQYF
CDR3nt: TGTGCCAGCAGCAGGGAGGGGAACGAGCAGTACTTC